This T cell receptor beta chain derives from a study of blood T cells in healthy people across ages (dated by TCRdb to about 2015). Some background on the complete study: Template switching captured roughly one uniquely barcoded TCR beta cDNA molecule per two T cells in model experiments. To track age-related changes in TCR beta repertoire diversity, the study relied on deep sequencing normalized with unique cDNA molecular identifiers. The donors were split into four age groups: young (average roughly 15 years), middle-aged (39), aged (approximately 60) and long-lived (under 85). Donors of different ages were randomly distributed across sequencing lanes to avoid experimental bias. For two donors (one aged 18 to 29 and one aged 80 or older), the study analyzed two additional independent replicas of 1 million unique cDNA reads from the same blood draw.

Donors were a few dozen systemically healthy Caucasian individuals from Russia aged roughly 6 to 90 years. Ten milliliters of peripheral blood were collected from each donor into EDTA-treated Vacutainer tubes. Ficoll-Paque density-gradient centrifugation was used to isolate PBMCs, with at least 6.5 million per sample. Total RNA was extracted from PBMCs with Trizol reagent, with at least 6 micrograms obtained per sample. For every donor, an aliquot of PBMCs went through flow cytometry to measure the percentages of naive CD45RAhigh/CD27high T cells. Points the paper makes about the study in general: Observed TCR beta diversity per million T cells fell roughly linearly with age, and a significant reduction was already apparent by age roughly 41. There was a strong correlation between observed TCR beta diversity and the percentage of naive T cells measured by flow cytometry. Total diversity estimates from one million sequenced T cells were considered lower bounds and underestimates. Since profiling was done on bulk unsorted PBMCs, naive and antigen-experienced compartments could not be conclusively compared. Because the CMV infection status of the donors was unknown, age-related changes in expanded clonotypes may potentially have been confounded. Compared with the aged group, the long-lived group had more naive CD4+ T cells, fewer expanded clones and increased TCR diversity, suggesting age selection.

The protocol used for the library was 5' RACE. The sample was run on an Illumina HiSeq 2500. A second PCR of roughly 7 to 11 cycles was performed with a sample-barcoded 5' primer and a J-beta primer mix. A unique molecular identifier was introduced onto each TCR beta cDNA molecule by a template-switch 5' adaptor carrying 12 random nucleotides. Each sample yielded at least 2.5 million CDR3-containing paired-end reads. All of the RNA was converted into first-strand cDNA using the Mint cDNA synthesis kit, with a TRBC-specific oligonucleotide serving as the primer. Following uracil-DNA glycosylase treatment, a first 18-cycle PCR with universal primers M1SS and BC2_uni_R was performed on all cDNA. As for the original processing: For normalization, 1 million high-quality reads were randomly selected from each sample, with every read carrying a distinct molecular identifier. Instead of being binned into consensus sequences, reads with shared molecular identifiers were discarded. CDR3 identification, clonotype clustering and error correction used MiTCR with a Q25 quality threshold and the strictest error-elimination algorithm. A nonparametric unseen species model using Euler transformation provided a lower-bound estimate of total TCR beta diversity. TCRdb trimmed the raw reads at Q25, called clones with MiXCR and kept productive beta chains. Rows are combined by CDR3 protein, so each entry shows the most common genes and DNA. Clone size and V and J calls follow TCRdb, not the original study. The sample table shows about 640,000 distinct CDR3 sequences, and approximately 40% are seen once. The ten biggest clones cover 30% of the sample.

In regard to this clonotype: What this receptor recognizes is not known. The input lacks base qualities; no much larger clone sits a single base away.

The V and J ends are trimmed by 4 bases and 4 bases, leaving 13 bases between them. For CDR1 and CDR2, the germline V gene lists SGDLS and YYNGEE. The cysteine opens and the phenylalanine closes a CDR3 of 14 amino acids. Of the read, only the CDR3 DNA is kept; its 42 bases are in frame from base 1. Sequenced sample: blood. The receptor chain draws on TRBV9 and TRBJ2-3; the D gene assignment is ambiguous. This receptor was taken from a man older than 75 in good health. The nucleotides are TGTGCCAGCAGCTCCAACGTGGACCCAGATACGCAGTATTTT. Its product reads: CASSSNVDPDTQYF.